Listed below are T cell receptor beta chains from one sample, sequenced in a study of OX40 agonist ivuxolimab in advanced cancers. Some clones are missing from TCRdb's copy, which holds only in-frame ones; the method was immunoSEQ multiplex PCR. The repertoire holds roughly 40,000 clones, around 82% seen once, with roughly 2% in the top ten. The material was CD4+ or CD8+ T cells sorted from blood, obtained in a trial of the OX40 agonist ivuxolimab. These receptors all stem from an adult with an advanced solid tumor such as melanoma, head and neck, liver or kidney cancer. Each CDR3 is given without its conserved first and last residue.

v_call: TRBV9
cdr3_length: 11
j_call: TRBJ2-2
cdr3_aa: ASSSSGTGELF

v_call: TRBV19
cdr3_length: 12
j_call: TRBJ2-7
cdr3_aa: ASSIGQRTYEQY

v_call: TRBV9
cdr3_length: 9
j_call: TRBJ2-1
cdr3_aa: ASSVAGEQF

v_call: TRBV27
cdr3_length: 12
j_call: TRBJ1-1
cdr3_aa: ASSFRGQGTEAF

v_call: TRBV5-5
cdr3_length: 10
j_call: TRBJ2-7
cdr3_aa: ASSSDLGEQY

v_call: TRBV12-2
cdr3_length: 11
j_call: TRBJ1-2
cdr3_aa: ASRLPGDGGYT

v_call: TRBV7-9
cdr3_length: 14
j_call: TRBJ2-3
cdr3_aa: ASSLDGRQAGDTQY

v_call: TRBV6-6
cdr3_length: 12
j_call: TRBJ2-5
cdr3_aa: ASSWMDVQETQY

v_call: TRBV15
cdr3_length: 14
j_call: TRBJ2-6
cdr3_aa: ATSRDLGVGANVLT

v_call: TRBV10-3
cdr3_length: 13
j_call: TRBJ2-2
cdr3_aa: AIKLDQANTGELF

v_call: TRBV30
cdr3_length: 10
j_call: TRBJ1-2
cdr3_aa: AWSETAYGYT

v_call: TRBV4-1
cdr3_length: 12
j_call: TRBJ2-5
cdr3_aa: ASSLGQQQETQY

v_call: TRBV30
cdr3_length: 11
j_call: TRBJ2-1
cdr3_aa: AWSGGTGSEQF

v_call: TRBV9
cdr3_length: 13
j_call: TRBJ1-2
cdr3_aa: ASSVSGGSIKGYT

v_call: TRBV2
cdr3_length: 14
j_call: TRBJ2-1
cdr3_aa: ASSELGERNYNEQF

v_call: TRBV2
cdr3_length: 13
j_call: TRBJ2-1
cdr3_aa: ASSARGDSYNEQF

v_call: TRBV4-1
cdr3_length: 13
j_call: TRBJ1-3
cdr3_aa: ASSQDNSPGNTIY

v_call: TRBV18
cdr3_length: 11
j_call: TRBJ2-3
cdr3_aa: ASSPPSTDTQY

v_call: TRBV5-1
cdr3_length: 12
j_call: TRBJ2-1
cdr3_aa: ASCEGDSYNEQF

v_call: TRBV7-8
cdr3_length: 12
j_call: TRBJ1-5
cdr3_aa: ASSSNTGNQPQH

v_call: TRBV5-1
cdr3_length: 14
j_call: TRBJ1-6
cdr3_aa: ASSLAGQGGPSPLH

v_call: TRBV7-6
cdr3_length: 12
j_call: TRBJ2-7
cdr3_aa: ASSLVGSPDEQY

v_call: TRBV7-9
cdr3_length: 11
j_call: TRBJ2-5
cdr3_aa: ASSLGRLETQY

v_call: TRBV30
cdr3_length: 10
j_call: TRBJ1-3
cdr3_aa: VSGGEGNTIY

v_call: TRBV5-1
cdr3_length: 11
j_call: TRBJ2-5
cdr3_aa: ASTRQGQETQY

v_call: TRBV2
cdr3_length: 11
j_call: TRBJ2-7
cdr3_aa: ASSEALVDEQY

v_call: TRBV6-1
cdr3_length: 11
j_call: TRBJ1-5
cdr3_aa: ASTLGVYELQH

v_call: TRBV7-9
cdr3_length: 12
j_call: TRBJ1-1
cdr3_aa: ASSNGGGNTEAF

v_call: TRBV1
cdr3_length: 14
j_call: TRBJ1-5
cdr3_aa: TSSQDRGQGNQPQH

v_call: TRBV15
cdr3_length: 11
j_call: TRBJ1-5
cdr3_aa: ATSRGPGKPQH

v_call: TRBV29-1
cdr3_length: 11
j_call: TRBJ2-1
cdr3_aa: SVDLGGYNEQF

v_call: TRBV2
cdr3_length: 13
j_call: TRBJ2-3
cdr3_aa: ASRDRLSSTDTQY

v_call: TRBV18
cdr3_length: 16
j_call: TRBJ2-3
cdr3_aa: ASSPGLAGPTSTDTQY

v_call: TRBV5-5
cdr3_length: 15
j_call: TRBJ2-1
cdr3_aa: ASSAGPTSGGRHEQF

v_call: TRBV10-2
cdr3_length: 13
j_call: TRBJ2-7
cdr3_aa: ASRPGQVTSYEQY

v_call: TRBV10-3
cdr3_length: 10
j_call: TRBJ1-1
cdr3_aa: AGGQENTEAF

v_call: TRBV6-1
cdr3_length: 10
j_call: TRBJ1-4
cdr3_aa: ASKTRNEKLF

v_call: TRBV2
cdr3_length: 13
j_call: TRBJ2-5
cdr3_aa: ASSDSSGGEETQY

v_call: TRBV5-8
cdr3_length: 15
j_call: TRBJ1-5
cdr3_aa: ASSSGTGRNSNQPQH

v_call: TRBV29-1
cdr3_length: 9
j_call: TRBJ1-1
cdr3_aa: SGLEGISAF

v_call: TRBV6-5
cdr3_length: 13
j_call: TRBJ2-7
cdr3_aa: ASSPRTGVTYEQY

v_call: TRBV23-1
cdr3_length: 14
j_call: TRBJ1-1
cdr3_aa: ASSQSVRPKNTEAF

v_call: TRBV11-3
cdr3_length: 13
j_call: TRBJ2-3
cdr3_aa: ASSLTSGGADTQY

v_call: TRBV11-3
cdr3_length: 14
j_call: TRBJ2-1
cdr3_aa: ASSLDGGRSYNEQF

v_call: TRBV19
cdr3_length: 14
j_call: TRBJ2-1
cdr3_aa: ASSTQGQGTHNEQF

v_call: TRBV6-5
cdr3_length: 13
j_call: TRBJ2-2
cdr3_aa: ASNPQGANTGELF

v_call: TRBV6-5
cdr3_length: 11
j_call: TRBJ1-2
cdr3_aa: ASTSEAVSGYT

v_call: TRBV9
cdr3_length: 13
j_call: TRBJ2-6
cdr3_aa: ASSVSSTGANVLT

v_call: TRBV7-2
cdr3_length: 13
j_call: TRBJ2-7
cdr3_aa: ASSLAGGPPYEQY

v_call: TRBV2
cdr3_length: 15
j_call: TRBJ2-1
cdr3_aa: ASSDPPGQGAVNEQF

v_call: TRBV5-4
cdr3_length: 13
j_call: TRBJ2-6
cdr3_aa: ASSFPRSGANVLT

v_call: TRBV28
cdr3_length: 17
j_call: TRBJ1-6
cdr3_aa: ASSPSTGLGSSYNSPLH